This TCR beta chain was captured by sequencing in a study of blood T cell repertoires in COVID-19. Trimming took 4 bases from V and 8 from J; bases not matched to a gene: 13. Germline values: CDR1 MNHEY, CDR2 SMNVEV (reference sequence). This CDR3 region has 15 residues. Study processing details: For nucleated cells, counts were estimated from reference gene primer amplification. Only in-frame clones appear in the TCRdb table, and some are missing; sequencing was by immunoSEQ multiplex PCR. V, J and clone size were drawn from that table, and D and trimming were deduced from the DNA. Of 250,000 to 350,000 clones listed, about four fifths are singletons. This clone occurred once.

This chain connects TRBV27 to TRBJ1-2, with 7 bases matching TRBD1. The specimen was peripheral blood. The receptor comes from a human donor with COVID-19, enrolled during active disease. The donor label of this sample is uncertain. The CDR3 coding sequence is TGTGCCAGCAGTTCCGACAGGGAGTCGATCGGCGGCTACACCTTC. The encoded protein is CASSSDRESIGGYTF.